This TCR beta chain was profiled in a study of blood T cell repertoires in COVID-19. As for the study in general: The United States, Italy and Spain supplied acute and convalescent COVID-19 samples. From T cells, B-cell-depleted T cells, or PBMCs came the material, which was cDNA or gDNA.

As processed by the authors: Reference gene primers were amplified, and this amplification served to estimate nucleated cell counts. Using immunoSEQ multiplex PCR, the repertoire was profiled, and TCRdb retains in-frame clones only, with some absent. V, J and clone size are those of that table, while D and trimming were read from the DNA. The data hold about 280,000 clones, with about 90% observed a single time. V was trimmed by 1 base and J by 4 bases, leaving 8 bases between them. The CDR3 covers 14 residues. In germline, CDR1 is LGHNT, CDR2 FRNRAP. The V gene is TRBV12-5, the J gene TRBJ1-5; D perhaps matches TRBD1 (6 bases). The TCR comes from a woman younger than 45 who had recovered from COVID-19. The sample comprised peripheral blood. The CDR3 DNA is TGTGCTAGTGGTTTGGGAACAGGGAATCAGCCCCAGCATTTT. Residues: CASGLGTGNQPQHF.